This T cell receptor beta chain was recovered during a study of identical twins. Broader study findings: Out-of-frame alpha sequences that twins shared showed excess low generation probability. Insertions were fewer in abundant cord blood beta clonotypes, whereas memory repertoires showed none of this pattern.

As for this clonotype: Its antigen remains unidentified.

This CDR3 has 16 amino acids. Trimming cost V 1 base and J 5 bases, with 14 bases left between them. Germline V gene lookup returns CDR1 MGHDK and CDR2 SYGVNS. Template switching added a universal primer site, and cDNA bore unique molecular identifiers. From the 5' RACE reads, TCRdb called clonotypes with MiXCR, one entry per CDR3 protein. Of roughly 1,500,000 distinct CDR3 sequences listed, less than 35% were seen once; the top ten hold about 0.27%. This sequence was found in a newborn girl in good health. The rearrangement joins TRBV25-1 to TRBJ2-2; maybe TRBD2 (7 bases). Sequencing used cord blood. In DNA, the CDR3 is TGTGCCAGCAGTGAATTGGGGGGGGCGCAAACCGGGGAGCTGTTTTTT. This encodes CASSELGGAQTGELFF. The entire variable domain, with the rest obtained from reference TRBV25-1 and TRBJ2-2, is as follows: EADIYQTPRYLVIGTGKKITLECSQTMGHDKMYWYQQDPGMELHLIHYSYGVNSTEKGDLSSESTVSRIRTEHFPLTLESARPSHTSQYLCASSELGGAQTGELFFGEGSRLTVL.